The present entry profiles one TCR beta chain with its context. The antigen remains unidentified. The data belong to a study of T cell responses to AZD1222 COVID-19 vaccine. Only in-frame clones appear in the TCRdb table, and some are missing; sequencing was by immunoSEQ multiplex PCR. The sample has some 190,000 clones, around 94% seen once. CDR1 and CDR2 from the germline V gene are LGHDT and YNNKEL (reference sequence). The CDR3 length is 16 residues. The ends lost 4 bases at V and 4 bases at J; junction bases unmatched: 10. Study-level findings and limits: Repertoires in all cases were sampled only once the peak T cell response had passed. White British ancestry dominated among donors, who included more females, and clonal diversity was possibly underestimated.

This TCR derives from an adult who received the MenACWY meningococcal vaccine as a control. This chain joins TRBV3-1 (or the pseudogene TRBV3-2) and TRBJ2-3, with 8 bases that match TRBD2. The sequenced sample was peripheral blood, obtained 28 days after the second dose of the MenACWY control vaccine. The CDR3 is CASSRVLGGGSDTQYF. CDR3 coding DNA: TGTGCCAGCAGCCGAGTACTAGGCGGGGGGTCAGATACGCAGTATTTT.